The clone carrying this T cell receptor (beta chain) was seen at least ten times. TCRdb reprocessed the 5' RACE reads via MiXCR and lists one record per CDR3 protein. This table holds 35,000 to 50,000 distinct CDR3 sequences, less than 25% found once. The sorted Tregs were CD4+CD25+CD127-/low cells. CDR1 SGDLS and CDR2 YYNGEE come from the germline V gene. The CDR3 is 16 residues long. The ends were cut back, 7 bases at V and 5 bases at J, with 22 bases in the middle. The chain recombines TRBV9 with TRBJ2-1; D is perhaps TRBD1 (6 bases). The receptor was derived from a female donor with breast cancer. Sequenced input: Tregs sorted from blood. The CDR3 DNA reads TGTGCCAGCGCTCAGGGGCCAGGAAAACAGCACAATGAGCAGTTCTTC. Protein sequence: CASAQGPGKQHNEQFF. The full variable domain, completed using reference TRBV9 and TRBJ2-1, is DSGVTQTPKHLITATGQRVTLRCSPRSGDLSVYWYQQSLDQGLQFLIQYYNGEERAKGNILERFSAQQFPDLHSELNLSSLELGDSALYFCASAQGPGKQHNEQFFGPGTRLTVL.